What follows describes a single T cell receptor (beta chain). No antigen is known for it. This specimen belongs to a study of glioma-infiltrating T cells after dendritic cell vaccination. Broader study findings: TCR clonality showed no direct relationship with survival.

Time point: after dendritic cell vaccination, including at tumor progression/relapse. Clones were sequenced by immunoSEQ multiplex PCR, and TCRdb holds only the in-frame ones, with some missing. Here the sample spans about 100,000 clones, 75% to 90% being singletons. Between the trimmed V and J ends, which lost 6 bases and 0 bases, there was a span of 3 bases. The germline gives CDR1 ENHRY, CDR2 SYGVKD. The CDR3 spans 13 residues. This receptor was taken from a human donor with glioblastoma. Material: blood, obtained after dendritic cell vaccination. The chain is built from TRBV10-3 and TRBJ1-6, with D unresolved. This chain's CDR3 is CAISGSYNSPLHF. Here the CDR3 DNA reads TGTGCCATCAGCGGCTCCTATAATTCACCCCTCCACTTT.